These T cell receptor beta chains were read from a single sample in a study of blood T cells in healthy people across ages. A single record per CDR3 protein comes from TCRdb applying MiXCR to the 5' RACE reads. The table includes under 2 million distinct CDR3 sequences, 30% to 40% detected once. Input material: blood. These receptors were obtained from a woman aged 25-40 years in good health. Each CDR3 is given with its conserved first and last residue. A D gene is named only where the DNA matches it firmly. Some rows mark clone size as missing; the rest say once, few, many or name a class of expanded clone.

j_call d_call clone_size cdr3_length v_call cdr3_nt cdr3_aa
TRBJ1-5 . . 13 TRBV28 TGTGCCAGCAGTCGCAGGGAAAATCAGCCCCAGCATTTT CASSRRENQPQHF
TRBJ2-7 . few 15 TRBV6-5 TGTGCCAGCAGTTACCGAGGACCGTCCTCCTACGAGCAGTACTTC CASSYRGPSSYEQYF
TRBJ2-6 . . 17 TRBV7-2 TGTGCCAGCAGCCCGACTGTGGGGACCTCTGGGGCCAACGTCCTGACTTTC CASSPTVGTSGANVLTF
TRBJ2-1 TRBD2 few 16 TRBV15 TGTGCCACCAGCAAAGGGACTAGCGGGAGCTACAATGAGCAGTTCTTC CATSKGTSGSYNEQFF
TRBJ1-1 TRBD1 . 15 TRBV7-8 TGTGCCAGCACTCACCCGGGACAGGGGGGAACTGAAGCTTTCTTT CASTHPGQGGTEAFF
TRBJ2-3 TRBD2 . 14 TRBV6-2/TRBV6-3 TGTGCCATTAGCCGGGAGGGGGTCACAGATACGCAGTATTTT CAISREGVTDTQYF
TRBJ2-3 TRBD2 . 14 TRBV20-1 TGCAGTGCTAGAGATGGAAGCGGGGGTTTGGGGCAGTATTTT CSARDGSGGLGQYF
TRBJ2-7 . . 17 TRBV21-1 TGTGCCAGCAGCAAATGGGGCCACGCTAGCGGGAGATACGAGCAGTACTTC CASSKWGHASGRYEQYF
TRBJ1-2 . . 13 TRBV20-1 TGCAGTATATTTGACGGGACAAGCTATGGCTACACCTTC CSIFDGTSYGYTF
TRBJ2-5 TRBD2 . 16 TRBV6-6 TGTGCCAGCAGTTACTCGATCCTAGCGGGAGTTGAGACCCAGTACTTC CASSYSILAGVETQYF
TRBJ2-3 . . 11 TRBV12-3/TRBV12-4 TGTGCCAGCAGTGACTGGTATACGCAGTATTTT CASSDWYTQYF
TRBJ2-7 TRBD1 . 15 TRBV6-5 TGTGCCAGCAGTTCCTCGACAGGGGGGTCCTACGAGCAGGACTTC CASSSSTGGSYEQDF
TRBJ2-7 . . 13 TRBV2 TGTGCCAGCAGTGAGTGGGCCTCCTACGAGCAGTACTTC CASSEWASYEQYF
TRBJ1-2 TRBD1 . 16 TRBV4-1 TGCGCCAACAGCCGACAGGGTTTTCCCGCGGACTACGGCTACACCTTC CANSRQGFPADYGYTF
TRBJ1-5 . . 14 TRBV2 TGTGCCAGCAGTGGGTTGCTAAGGACTCAGCCCCAGCATTTT CASSGLLRTQPQHF
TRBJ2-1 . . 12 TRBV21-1 TGTGCCAGCAGCAAAGGGTCCTGGGGGCAGTTCTTC CASSKGSWGQFF
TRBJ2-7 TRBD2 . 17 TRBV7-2 TGTGCCAGCAGCTTCTACCCTGCGAAGCGGGGGGGATACGAGCAGTACTTC CASSFYPAKRGGYEQYF
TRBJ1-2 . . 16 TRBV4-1 TGCGCCAGCAGCCAAGATACAACAGTGGGTTTCTATGGCTACACCTTC CASSQDTTVGFYGYTF
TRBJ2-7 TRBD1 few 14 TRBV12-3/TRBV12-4 TGTGCCGGCAGCACGGACAGGGTGGCGTACGAGCAGTACTTC CAGSTDRVAYEQYF
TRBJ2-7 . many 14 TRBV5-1 TGCGCCAGCAGCTTGGACTACACTTCCTACGAGCAGTACTTC CASSLDYTSYEQYF
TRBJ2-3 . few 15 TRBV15 TGTGCCACCAGCAGAGATCGACAGGGCACAGATACGCAGTATTTT CATSRDRQGTDTQYF
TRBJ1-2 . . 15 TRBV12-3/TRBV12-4 TGTGCCAGCAGAGATACAGGGCTTCGAAACTATGGCTACACCTTC CASRDTGLRNYGYTF
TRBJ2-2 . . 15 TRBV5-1 TGCGCCAGCAGCTGGGGCGTGTCGGAACCCGGGGAGCTGTTTTTT CASSWGVSEPGELFF
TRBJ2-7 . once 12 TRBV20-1 TGCAGGGCTCGGGACATCTCCTACGAGCAGTACTTC CRARDISYEQYF
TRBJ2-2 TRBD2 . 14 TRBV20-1 TGCAGTGCTACGACTAGCGGGAGTGTCGGGGAGCTGTTTTTT CSATTSGSVGELFF
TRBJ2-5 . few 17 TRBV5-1 TGCGCCAGCAGAAGGACTGACACTAGGGGCTCCGGGGAGACCCAGTACTTC CASRRTDTRGSGETQYF
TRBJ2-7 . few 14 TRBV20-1 TGCAGTGCTACGCCGACAGGTCCTATTCTTGGGCAGTACTTC CSATPTGPILGQYF
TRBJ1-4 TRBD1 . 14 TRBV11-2 TGTGCCAGCACCGACGGACAGGCCCGGGAAAAACTGTTTTTT CASTDGQAREKLFF
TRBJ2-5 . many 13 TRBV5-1 TGTGCCAGCAGCTTTCTGTACCAAGAGACCCAGTACTTC CASSFLYQETQYF
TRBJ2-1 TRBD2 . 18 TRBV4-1 TGCGCCAGCAGCCAAGCGGGGGGAAGGGAGAGAGTACGTAATGAGCAGTTCTTC CASSQAGGRERVRNEQFF
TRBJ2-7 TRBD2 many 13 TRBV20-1 TGCAGTGCTACTGCGCGGGAGAACAACGAGCAGTACTTC CSATARENNEQYF
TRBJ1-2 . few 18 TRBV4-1 TGCGCCAGCAGCCAAGGTCACGTCGTCAGGCGCGGTATGCGGGGCTACACCTTC CASSQGHVVRRGMRGYTF
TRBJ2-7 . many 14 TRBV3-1 TGTGCCAGCAGTCCGTCGTGGCAGGGCTACGAGCAGTACTTC CASSPSWQGYEQYF
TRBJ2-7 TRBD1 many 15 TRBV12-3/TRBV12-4 TGTGCCAGCAGTTTTCCGGGACAGGGTTCCTACGAGCAGTACTTC CASSFPGQGSYEQYF
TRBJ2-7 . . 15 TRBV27 TGTACCAGCAGTCCCCATGGGAAGAGCTCCTACGAGCAGTACTTC CTSSPHGKSSYEQYF
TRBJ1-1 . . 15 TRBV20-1 TGCAGTGCTAGAGATTCCGGCAAGGGATCCACTGAAGCTTTCTTT CSARDSGKGSTEAFF
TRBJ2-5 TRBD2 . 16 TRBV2 TGTGCCAGCAGTGACCTCCTGGCGGGAGGCAAAGAGACCCAGTACTTC CASSDLLAGGKETQYF
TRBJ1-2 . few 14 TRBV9 TGTGCCAGCAGCGTAGGCCCCGAACCTGATGGCTACACCTTC CASSVGPEPDGYTF
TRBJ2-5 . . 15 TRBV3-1 TGTGCCAGCAGCCAAGATATGGGCACCCAAGAGACCCAGTACTTC CASSQDMGTQETQYF
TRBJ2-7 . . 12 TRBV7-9 TGTGCCAGCAGCGGGGGGCACTACGAGCAGTACTTC CASSGGHYEQYF
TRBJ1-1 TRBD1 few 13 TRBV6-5 TGTGCCAGCAGTTACTCGACAGGGGGCAAAGCTTTCTTT CASSYSTGGKAFF
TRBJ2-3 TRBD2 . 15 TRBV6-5 TGTGCCAGCAGTTACTCGCCAGCGGGAGTGGATACGCAGTATTTT CASSYSPAGVDTQYF
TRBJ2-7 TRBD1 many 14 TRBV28 TGTGCCAGCAGTTTACAGGGGGCGCGTTACGAGCAGTACTTC CASSLQGARYEQYF